This TCR beta chain stems from a study of blood T cell repertoires in COVID-19. For the study at large: The United States, Italy and Spain were the sources of the acute and convalescent COVID-19 samples. The analysed material was cDNA or gDNA that came from T cells, B-cell-depleted T cells, or PBMCs.

CDR3 length: 12 amino acids. CDR1 is SGDLS, CDR2 YYNGEE, per germline. With V trimmed by 0 bases and J by 7 bases, 0 bases remained unmatched. Sequencing used immunoSEQ multiplex PCR; TCRdb keeps in-frame clones, though not all of them. The sample contains around 420,000 clones, approximately 86% of which appear only once. Participants spanned ages roughly 18 to 90 years and resided in about 25 US areas. Participants' own reports of clinical history determined their cohort assignment. This sequence was found in a woman aged 35 to 49 with acute COVID-19. Sequenced: PBMCs or T cells enriched from blood (not recorded which). The chain has TRBV9 and TRBJ1-2; 7 bases are a match to TRBD1. CDR3 protein: CASSVAGGGYTF. The CDR3 coding sequence is TGTGCCAGCAGCGTAGCAGGGGGTGGCTACACCTTC.